One sample yielded the 27 T cell receptor beta chains listed below, sequenced in a study of identical twins. TCRdb re-called the 5' RACE reads with MiXCR, one entry per CDR3 protein. The sample contains 400,000 to 650,000 distinct CDR3 sequences, approximately 22% of which appear only once. The data were also submitted as part of a second study, on T cells expressing NK-cell markers.

Sequenced input: CD4+ T cells sorted from blood. These receptors were taken from a woman aged 18-35 years in good health.

This clonotype was seen a few times. As DNA, the CDR3 is TGCGCCAGCAGCTTGGAAGGTATTGGAAACACCATATATTTT. Residues: CASSLEGIGNTIYF. This sequence joins TRBV5-1 and TRBJ1-3, with D hard to call. V was pared by 0 bases and J by 3 bases, with 7 bases between. Germline CDR1 SGHRS, CDR2 YFSETQ. CDR3 size: 14 residues.

The rearrangement links TRBV19 to TRBJ2-3, with 13 bases aligning to TRBD2. Trimming took 6 bases from V and 0 from J; bases not matched to a gene: 15. Per germline, CDR1 LNHDA and CDR2 SQIVND (reference sequence). This CDR3 region has 20 residues. The CDR3 DNA follows: TGTGCCAGTAGCAGGAAGGCTGGGACTAGCGGGACCTATAGCACAGATACGCAGTATTTT. Encoded protein: CASSRKAGTSGTYSTDTQYF.

The chain has TRBV12-3 or TRBV12-4 and TRBJ2-1, with TRBD2 matching over 10 bases. V trimming: 5 bases; J trimming: 3 bases; junction bases outside the gene matches: 7. This CDR3 has 16 residues. In DNA, the CDR3 is TGTGCCAGCAGTCAAAAAGCGGGGGGGCTCTACAATGAGCAGTTCTTC. It encodes CASSQKAGGLYNEQFF.

The chain recombines TRBV3-1 with TRBJ2-5, with D tentatively TRBD2 (6 bases). Germline assignment: CDR1 LGHDT and CDR2 YNNKEL (reference sequence). Trimming left V 0 bases short and J 7 bases short, with 9 bases between. This CDR3 spans 13 amino acids. The CDR3 reads CASSQDRRGTQYF. The CDR3 coding sequence is TGTGCCAGCAGCCAAGATAGGAGGGGGACCCAGTACTTC.

This clonotype showed up many times. The rearrangement joins TRBV20-1 to TRBJ2-1; D is unclear. Trimming stripped 4 bases from V and 0 bases from J, with 10 bases between. The CDR3 contains 14 residues. The germline V gene encodes CDR1 DFQATT and CDR2 SNEGSKA (reference sequence). CDR3 DNA sequence: TGCAGTGCTATGGGCAGGAACTCCTACAATGAGCAGTTCTTC. Its translation: CSAMGRNSYNEQFF.

This clonotype showed up just a few times. The chain couples TRBV21-1 to TRBJ1-1. TRBV21-1 is classified as a pseudogene. The CDR3 is 15 residues long. The CDR3 bases are TGTGCCAGCAGCAGGTGTCAGGACAGGAACATTGAAGCTTTCTTT. Protein product: CASSRCQDRNIEAFF.

This clonotype was counted between two and nine times. The chain couples TRBV10-2 to TRBJ2-7; a possible D gene is TRBD1 (6 bases). Germline CDR1 is WSHSY and CDR2 is SAAADI. This CDR3 contains 13 residues. The V end was cut by 2 bases, the J end by 5 bases, with 10 bases between. CDR3 DNA: TGCGCCAGCAGTGAGGCCAGGGGAGACGAGCAGTACTTC. It translates to CASSEARGDEQYF.

The rearrangement uses TRBV10-3 and TRBJ2-1, with 7 positions matching TRBD1. After removal of 2 bases from V and 7 bases from J, the junction contained 5 bases not matched to a gene. Germline CDR1 ENHRY, CDR2 SYGVKD. The CDR3 length is 14 residues. The CDR3 is CAISEDRDLNEQFF. The CDR3 DNA sequence: TGTGCCATCAGTGAGGACAGGGACCTGAATGAGCAGTTCTTC.

This chain links TRBV5-1 with TRBJ2-7; possibly TRBD1 for D (5 bases). CDR1 and CDR2 (germline): SGHRS, YFSETQ. CDR3 length: 13 residues. The V and J ends lost 0 bases and 7 bases respectively, with 11 bases between them. The CDR3 reads CASSLGQIEEQYF. The CDR3 DNA sequence: TGCGCCAGCAGCTTGGGACAGATCGAGGAGCAGTACTTC.

There are a few counts of this clonotype. This chain joins TRBV12-3 or TRBV12-4 and TRBJ1-2, with no clear D. V dropped 6 bases and J dropped 8 bases, with 19 bases sitting between them. This CDR3 has 14 amino acids. CDR3 DNA sequence: TGTGCCAGCAGACAACACATGGGTCTGGCAGGCTACACCTTC. Protein product: CASRQHMGLAGYTF.

This clonotype was counted only a few times. This rearrangement joins TRBV12-3 or TRBV12-4 to TRBJ1-1, with D uncertain. The CDR3 totals 13 residues. Trimming removed 7 bases from V and 0 bases from J, with 9 bases in between. CDR3 DNA: TGTGCCAGCAATTTGAACTTGAACACTGAAGCTTTCTTT. Translated, it gives CASNLNLNTEAFF.

The rearrangement links TRBV7-9 to TRBJ2-4; D possibly matches TRBD1 or TRBD2 (5 bases each). The CDR3 is made up of 14 amino acids. The germline CDR1 and CDR2 sequences are SEHNR and FQNEAQ (reference sequence). Trimming cost V 5 bases and J 12 bases, with 20 bases left between them. CDR3 nucleotide sequence: TGTGCCAGCAGCCTCGCTAGCACCGGGGCGACTCAGTACTTC. It is translated as CASSLASTGATQYF.

The chain combines TRBV29-1 with TRBJ1-6, with unresolved D. Germline CDR1 SQVTM, CDR2 ANQGSEA. The CDR3 has 15 amino acids. Trimming stripped 5 bases from V and 9 bases from J, with 20 bases between. The CDR3 sequence: CSVQKDPQGGSPLHF. The CDR3 DNA follows: TGCAGCGTTCAGAAGGACCCACAAGGAGGTTCACCCCTCCACTTT. The whole variable domain, filled in from reference TRBV29-1 and TRBJ1-6, reads SAVISQKPSRDICQRGTSLTIQCQVDSQVTMMFWYRQQPGQSLTLIATANQGSEATYESGFVIDKFPISRPNLTFSTLTVSNMSPEDSSIYLCSVQKDPQGGSPLHFGNGTRLTVT.

The V call is TRBV9, the J call TRBJ2-1; no clear D gene. In germline, CDR1 is SGDLS, CDR2 YYNGEE. The CDR3 has 14 amino acids. The ends were cut back, 2 bases at V and 7 bases at J, with 13 bases in the middle. For the CDR3, the DNA is TGTGCCAGCAGCGTCTCGCTAGACTCGAATGAGCAGTTCTTC. This gives the protein CASSVSLDSNEQFF. The entire variable domain, with the rest obtained from reference TRBV9 and TRBJ2-1, is as follows: DSGVTQTPKHLITATGQRVTLRCSPRSGDLSVYWYQQSLDQGLQFLIQYYNGEERAKGNILERFSAQQFPDLHSELNLSSLELGDSALYFCASSVSLDSNEQFFGPGTRLTVL.

This clonotype has more than one count but fewer than ten. The rearrangement joins TRBV5-1 to TRBJ1-1; possible D gene TRBD1, 6 bases. The CDR3 contains 18 residues. Trimming pared 1 base from V and 1 base from J, leaving 20 bases between. Germline CDR1 and CDR2: SGHRS and YFSETQ. The CDR3 sequence is CASSLFVPQGYRNTEAFF. The CDR3 DNA reads as TGCGCCAGCAGCTTGTTTGTACCACAGGGTTATCGGAACACTGAAGCTTTCTTT.

V and J are TRBV20-1 and TRBJ2-7; D is perhaps TRBD2 (6 bases). The V gene's germline CDR1 is DFQATT and CDR2 SNEGSKA (reference sequence). CDR3 length: 12 residues. V gave up 6 bases and J gave up 6 bases, with 15 bases separating them. CDR3 DNA: TGCAGTGCCAACCGCAATAGCGGCGAGCAGTACTTC. Translating it yields CSANRNSGEQYF.

This clonotype was seen repeatedly, ten times or more. The chain is built from TRBV20-1 and TRBJ2-1, with 13 bases matching TRBD2. After removal of 1 base from V and 9 bases from J, the junction contained 6 bases not matched to a gene. This CDR3 spans 15 amino acids. Germline V CDR1 and CDR2: DFQATT, SNEGSKA (reference sequence). Here the CDR3 reads CSARGTSGGEIEQFF. The DNA of the CDR3 is TGCAGTGCTAGAGGGACTAGCGGGGGCGAAATTGAGCAGTTCTTC.

This clonotype came up a few times. V gene TRBV12-3 or TRBV12-4 combines with J gene TRBJ1-2, with 12 bases aligning to TRBD1. The CDR3 totals 16 residues. V shed 6 bases, J shed 4 bases, and the junction held 9 bases outside the gene matches. The CDR3 sequence: CASSSRDRGHGYGYTF. CDR3 coding DNA: TGTGCCAGCAGCTCAAGGGACAGGGGGCATGGCTATGGCTACACCTTC.

This clonotype was seen repeatedly, ten times or more. The rearrangement uses TRBV7-2 and TRBJ1-5; D is perhaps TRBD1 (5 bases). Trimming pared 6 bases from V and 5 bases from J, leaving 20 bases between. Germline loops: CDR1 SGHTA, CDR2 FQGNSA. This CDR3 has 16 residues. The CDR3 spells CASSLSTTADHQPQHF. The CDR3 bases are TGTGCCAGCAGTCTATCAACGACAGCTGATCATCAGCCCCAGCATTTT. Looking up the rest from reference TRBV7-2 and TRBJ1-5 gives the full variable domain: GAGVSQSPSNKVTEKGKDVELRCDPISGHTALYWYRQSLGQGLEFLIYFQGNSAPDKSGLPSDRFSAERTGGSVSTLTIQRTQQEDSAVYLCASSLSTTADHQPQHFGDGTRLSIL.

The chain combines TRBV29-1 with TRBJ2-1; possibly TRBD2 for D (5 bases). Trimming shortened V by 7 bases and J by 8 bases, and 15 bases separated the two germline ends. Germline loops: CDR1 SQVTM, CDR2 ANQGSEA. This CDR3 has 12 residues. CDR3 nucleotide sequence: TGCAGCGCAAAAGGACTCCGCGATGAGCAGTTCTTC. Translated: CSAKGLRDEQFF.

This clonotype was observed a few times. V gene TRBV27 combines with J gene TRBJ1-2, with a possible D match to TRBD1 (6 bases). CDR1 and CDR2 (germline): MNHEY, SMNVEV (reference sequence). The CDR3 covers 14 residues. V dropped 8 bases and J dropped 8 bases, with 21 bases sitting between them. The CDR3 coding sequence is TGTGCCAGCGCCCTGAGGGGGACCATTGGGGGCTACACCTTC. This codes for CASALRGTIGGYTF.

V usage is TRBV7-3 and J usage is TRBJ2-1; D remains unclear. The CDR3 has 12 amino acids. With 5 bases removed from V and 10 bases from J, the gap between germline ends came to 12 bases. Germline-derived CDR1 and CDR2 are SGHTA and FQGTGA. In DNA, the CDR3 is TGTGCCAGCAGCCCGCTGCCCGGGGAGCAGTTCTTC. It is translated as CASSPLPGEQFF.

A single count supports this clonotype. The J gene is TRBJ2-1, the V gene TRBV9; no clear D. V was cut by 0 bases and J by 6 bases, with 22 bases left in between. Germline assignment: CDR1 SGDLS and CDR2 YYNGEE. The CDR3 has 18 residues. The CDR3, as DNA: TGTGCCAGCAGCGTAGCCCCCTCTGGGCTAAAAATCGGCAATGAGCAGTTCTTC. Protein: CASSVAPSGLKIGNEQFF.

This chain joins TRBV27 and TRBJ1-1, with D unclear. Germline CDR1 and CDR2: MNHEY and SMNVEV (reference sequence). The CDR3 sequence is 11 residues long. V shed 6 bases and J shed 9 bases, with 11 bases lying between them. The CDR3 nucleotides read TGTGCCAGCAGGTCGAATATCCAAGCTTTCTTT. Protein sequence: CASRSNIQAFF.

This clonotype was detected a few times. V usage is TRBV20-1 and J usage is TRBJ1-2, with TRBD1 identical over 8 bases. After removal of 3 bases from V and 4 bases from J, the junction contained 7 bases not matched to a gene. This CDR3 is 14 amino acids long. Germline CDR1 is DFQATT and CDR2 is SNEGSKA (reference sequence). The CDR3 spells CSARGGQGSYGYTF. CDR3 sequence (DNA): TGCAGTGCTAGGGGAGGACAGGGATCCTATGGCTACACCTTC.

The CDR3 loop reads CASSSGQGASYTF. CDR3 coding DNA: TGCGCCAGCAGCTCAGGACAGGGGGCTAGCTACACCTTC. The V call is TRBV5-1, the J call TRBJ1-2, with 11 nucleotides matching TRBD1. The trim removed 3 bases at V and 9 bases at J, leaving 4 bases unmatched. The CDR3 loop spans 13 amino acids. Germline V gene sequence: CDR1 SGHRS, CDR2 YFSETQ. Combining the CDR3 with reference TRBV5-1 and TRBJ1-2 gives the whole variable domain KAGVTQTPRYLIKTRGQQVTLSCSPISGHRSVSWYQQTPGQGLQFLFEYFSETQRNKGNFPGRFSGRQFSNSRSEMNVSTLELGDSALYLCASSSGQGASYTFGSGTRLTVV.

This clonotype was found a few times. The chain recombines TRBV12-3 or TRBV12-4 with TRBJ2-1, with no clear D. V was clipped by 7 bases and J by 4 bases, with 5 bases between them. The CDR3 sequence is 11 residues long. CDR3: CASTLYNEQFF. Written as DNA, the CDR3 is TGTGCCAGCACCCTGTACAATGAGCAGTTCTTC.